This passage covers 29 T cell receptor beta chains from one sample sequenced in a study of tumor and adjacent non-tumor tissue in lung cancer. A modified ARM-PCR protocol with three rounds of nested PCR amplified TCRbeta. TCRdb reprocessed the multiplex PCR reads with MiXCR, giving one entry per CDR3 protein. The sample shows about 100,000 distinct CDR3 sequences, about 62% of them seen only once. No cell sorting was done before RNA was extracted from the tissue. Distant lung tissue was collected more than 3 cm away from the tumor edge. Input material: distant non-tumor lung tissue. The receptors were gathered from a man aged 25-45 years with non-small cell lung cancer.

A remark on this clonotype: This clone may be a read error of a much larger clone one base away. The chain recombines TRBV20-1 with TRBJ1-2; D might be TRBD1 (6 bases). Trimming pared 5 bases from V and 7 bases from J, leaving 14 bases between. Germline assignment: CDR1 DFQATT and CDR2 SNEGSKA (reference sequence). CDR3 length equals 12 residues. The CDR3 sequence is CSAWDTYFGYTF. In nucleotides, the CDR3 is TGCAGTGCTTGGGACACCTATTTTGGCTACACCTTC.

As concerns this clonotype: A read error may be the cause here, since a much bigger clone is one base away. Lacking the conserved final phenylalanine or tryptophan, this CDR3 likely reflects a read error. V is TRBV7-9 and J is TRBJ2-5; D unclear. The CDR3 totals 12 residues. The germline gives CDR1 SEHNR, CDR2 FQNEAQ (reference sequence). V shed 5 bases and J shed 5 bases, with 9 bases lying between them. CDR3 amino acids: CASSKKEETQYY. DNA of the CDR3: TGTGCCAGCAGCAAAAAAGAGGAGACCCAGTACTAC.

Comment on this clonotype: A read error may account for a junction end that differs from germline. The genes are TRBV20-1 and TRBJ1-6; D might be TRBD1 (5 bases). Germline V CDR1 and CDR2: DFQATT, SNEGSKA (reference sequence). This CDR3 comprises 16 residues. The CDR3: CSARPRVPTQYSHLHF. In DNA form, the CDR3 reads TGCAGTGCTAGACCCAGGGTTCCGACCCAATATTCACACCTCCACTTT.

The rearrangement links TRBV6-5 to TRBJ2-5, with 8 bases aligning to TRBD2. Germline V gene data show CDR1 as MNHEY and CDR2 as SVGAGI. The length of the CDR3 is 15 residues. The CDR3 protein is CAISSPGGPVETQYF. As DNA, the CDR3 is TGTGCTATCAGTTCCCCGGGGGGGCCGGTTGAGACCCAGTACTTC.

This clonotype was picked up many times. The V call is TRBV20-1, the J call TRBJ1-6; 7 bases map to TRBD1. Trimming cost V 3 bases and J 0 bases; bases outside gene matches: 8. CDR3 size: 17 residues. In germline, CDR1 is DFQATT, CDR2 SNEGSKA (reference sequence). CDR3 loop: CSARSPDRSSYNSPLHF. CDR3 bases: TGCAGTGCTAGGTCCCCGGACAGGAGCTCCTATAATTCACCCCTCCACTTT.

With respect to this clonotype: A clone one base away is much larger, so this may be a read error. This chain links TRBV10-1 with TRBJ2-7, with a tentative D call TRBD2 (5 bases). Germline V gene data show CDR1 as WNHNN and CDR2 as SYGVQD (reference sequence). V gave up 5 bases and J gave up 4 bases, with 12 bases separating them. CDR3 length: 13 amino acids. CDR3 loop: CASSPKRAYEQYF. The CDR3 region has the DNA TGCGCCAGCAGTCCGAAGAGGGCTTACGAGCAGTACTTC.

The chain employs TRBV6-5 and TRBJ2-2; D uncertain. CDR1 is MNHEY, CDR2 SVGAGI, per germline. The CDR3 spans 13 residues. The CDR3 protein is CVSSYSQSGELFF. The CDR3 DNA sequence: TGTGTTAGCAGTTACTCCCAGAGCGGGGAGCTGTTTTTT.

This clonotype has a count of ten or more. The V and J genes are TRBV20-1 and TRBJ2-1; the D gene is possibly TRBD1 (6 bases). Trimming pared 4 bases from V and 1 base from J, leaving 20 bases between. CDR1 and CDR2 from the germline V gene are DFQATT and SNEGSKA (reference sequence). The CDR3 is made up of 17 amino acids. The CDR3 nucleotides are TGCAGTGCTAATTTGAGGGGGTGGACAGTATCCTACAATGAGCAGTTCTTC. Translation: CSANLRGWTVSYNEQFF.

Regarding this clonotype: A much bigger clone sits one base away, suggesting this may be a read error. The chain recombines TRBV6-6 with TRBJ1-2; maybe TRBD1 (5 bases). The CDR3 extends over 14 amino acids. CDR1 MNHNY and CDR2 SVGAGI come from the germline V gene (reference sequence). The CDR3 DNA sequence: TGTACCAGCAGAGACGGGGCCTCCTCTAGTGGCTACACCTTC. It yields the protein CTSRDGASSSGYTF.

A remark on this clonotype: The junction does not match germline at one end; this may be a read error. The chain has TRBV6-1 and TRBJ2-3; 8 bases line up with TRBD1. This CDR3 spans 18 amino acids. The V gene's germline CDR1 is MNHNS and CDR2 SASEGT. Written as DNA, the CDR3 is TGTACCAGCAGTGAATTGAGGTGTGGACAGGGTGGGACAGATACCCAGTATTTT. It specifies CTSSELRCGQGGTDTQYF.

This clonotype was found many times. The V and J genes are TRBV29-1 and TRBJ1-2; 7 nucleotides match TRBD1. The germline gives CDR1 SQVTM, CDR2 ANQGSEA. The CDR3 extends over 12 amino acids. With V trimmed by 6 bases and J by 3 bases, 4 bases remained unmatched. The CDR3 DNA sequence: TGCAGCGTCCCTGGGACAGACTATGGCTACACCTTC. Protein: CSVPGTDYGYTF.

The DNA of the CDR3 is TGTGCCACCAGTGATTTTGGGGCGGGAGTCGCCGGGGAGCTGTTTTTT. This encodes CATSDFGAGVAGELFF. This chain links TRBV24-1 with TRBJ2-2; 7 bases match TRBD2. In germline, CDR1 is KGHDR, CDR2 SFDVKD. The ends lost 1 base at V and 6 bases at J; junction bases unmatched: 7. The CDR3 has 16 residues.

This chain joins TRBV11-2 and TRBJ2-3; a weak D match, TRBD2 (6 bases). CDR3 length: 21 amino acids. V dropped 8 bases and J dropped 3 bases, with 36 bases sitting between them. Germline-derived CDR1 and CDR2 are SGHAT and FQNNGV. CDR3 loop: CASSPQEFAGERVCKTDTQYF. As DNA, the CDR3 is TGTGCCAGCTCCCCTCAGGAGTTCGCGGGCGAGCGGGTGTGTAAGACAGATACGCAGTATTTT. Supplemented by reference TRBV11-2 and TRBJ2-3, the full variable domain reads EAGVAQSPRYKIIEKRQSVAFWCNPISGHATLYWYQQILGQGPKLLIQFQNNGVVDDSQLPKDRFSAERLKGVDSTLKIQPAKLEDSAVYLCASSPQEFAGERVCKTDTQYFGPGTRLTVL.

This clonotype was counted at least ten times. J is TRBJ2-2 and V is TRBV20-1, with 8 bases aligning to TRBD1. Germline V gives CDR1 DFQATT, CDR2 SNEGSKA (reference sequence). The CDR3 has 12 residues. Unmatched junction bases numbered 1, after V lost 7 bases and J lost 3 bases. Here the CDR3 DNA reads TGCAGTGTACAGGGGGACACCGGGGAGCTGTTTTTT. Amino acids: CSVQGDTGELFF.

About this clonotype itself: This likely comes from a read error, as the CDR3 has no conserved phenylalanine or tryptophan at its end. The DNA is left out, because the CDR3 cannot be placed on it with certainty; the CDR3 is given as TCRdb lists it. V is TRBV4-2 and J is TRBJ2-7; the DNA was not used to check the table's D call, TRBD2. Germline loops: CDR1 LGHNA, CDR2 YNFKEQ. The CDR3 is 16 amino acids in total, end residues counted. The CDR3 sequence: CASSRGVAGQSYEQYI.

Remarks on this clonotype: A much larger clone differs by one base, so this may be a read error. The chain recombines TRBV6-4 with TRBJ2-5, with D hard to call. Per the germline V gene, CDR1 is MRHNA and CDR2 is SNTAGT. This CDR3 region has 13 residues. The ends were cut back, 0 bases at V and 5 bases at J, with 7 bases in the middle. CDR3 amino acids: CASSDSIMETQYF. CDR3 sequence (DNA): TGTGCCAGCAGTGACTCGATTATGGAGACCCAGTACTTC.

On this clonotype: Germline is not matched at one junction end, which may reflect a read error. The chain is built from TRBV20-1 and TRBJ2-2; possible D gene TRBD2, 6 bases. The CDR3 spans 12 residues. CDR1 is DFQATT and CDR2 is SNEGSKA in the germline V gene (reference sequence). The CDR3 is CSAHGGTGGLFF. Written as DNA, the CDR3 is TGCAGCGCACATGGGGGTACCGGGGGGCTGTTTTTT.

With respect to this clonotype: This may arise from a read error, as a much more abundant clone is one base away. The chain links TRBV20-1 to TRBJ1-4; 8 nucleotides line up with TRBD1. The CDR3 runs 15 residues. From germline, CDR1 is DFQATT and CDR2 SNEGSKA (reference sequence). CDR3 coding DNA: TGCAGTGCTACACGACAGGGGCCCTCTAATGAAAAACAGTTTTTT. Amino acids: CSATRQGPSNEKQFF.

This clonotype was observed a handful of times. A much larger clonotype is one base distant, so this may be a read error. CDR3 sequence: CVSSLAGGTEAFF. CDR3 nucleotides: TGTGTCAGCAGCCTTGCAGGGGGCACTGAAGCTTTCTTT. The V call is TRBV12-3 or TRBV12-4, the J call TRBJ1-1; 7 nucleotides align to TRBD1. The CDR3 is made up of 13 amino acids.

Only a few counts were recorded for this clonotype. This may arise from a read error, as a much more abundant clone is one base away. This chain joins TRBV4-2 and TRBJ2-7; 7 bases line up with TRBD1. The CDR3 has 16 amino acids. With 1 base clipped from V and 6 bases from J, the junction kept 12 bases outside the gene matches. Germline V gives CDR1 LGHNA, CDR2 YNFKEQ. CDR3 bases: TGTGCCAGCAGCCAAGGATCCCTCACCGCAGGGGGCGAGCAGTACTTC. Protein: CASSQGSLTAGGEQYF.

With respect to this clonotype: The junction differs from germline at one of its ends, possibly a read error. The chain links TRBV6-6 to TRBJ1-1, with D unclear. CDR1 is MNHNY, CDR2 SVGAGI, per germline (reference sequence). This CDR3 contains 13 residues. In nucleotides, the CDR3 is TGCGCCGGCACCAAGGGTACGGACACTGAAGCTTTCTTT. Protein: CAGTKGTDTEAFF.

On this clonotype itself: A junction boundary mismatches the germline segment, possibly from a read error. The chain joins TRBV11-1 to TRBJ1-1, with TRBD1 matching over 7 bases. CDR3 length: 13 amino acids. Germline CDR1 and CDR2: SGHAT and FQDESV (reference sequence). This chain's CDR3 is CARRTGLNTEDFF. In DNA form, the CDR3 reads TGTGCCAGGAGGACAGGTTTGAACACTGAAGATTTCTTT.

As regards this clonotype: The junction differs from germline at one of its ends, possibly a read error. The chain has TRBV29-1 and TRBJ1-2, with D possibly matching TRBD1 (6 bases). The CDR3 length is 14 residues. Germline CDR1 is SQVTM and CDR2 is ANQGSEA. Written as DNA, the CDR3 is TGCAGCGTCGCCCAGGACAGCCTAAACTATGGCTACGCCTTC. Amino acids: CSVAQDSLNYGYAF.

This clonotype was recorded once. The junction shows a germline mismatch at one end, possibly a read error. The V and J genes are TRBV29-1 and TRBJ1-1; D is perhaps TRBD1 (5 bases). CDR1 and CDR2 (germline): SQVTM, ANQGSEA. The CDR3 sequence is 13 residues long. This chain's CDR3 is CSVDGGLNTEVFF. The CDR3, as DNA: TGCAGCGTTGATGGGGGGTTGAACACTGAAGTTTTCTTT.

Points on this clonotype: Without the conserved terminal phenylalanine or tryptophan, this CDR3 likely stems from a read error. The chain uses TRBV18 and TRBJ2-3; unclear D gene. Germline V gene data show CDR1 as KGHSH and CDR2 as LQKENI. This CDR3 is 13 amino acids long. Trimming took off 2 bases at V and 7 bases at J, with 10 bases between the two ends. This CDR3 is CASSPAAYYTQYL. The CDR3 bases are TGTGCCAGCTCACCAGCCGCGTATTATACGCAGTATCTT.

This clonotype appeared a single time. The chain recombines TRBV11-2 with TRBJ2-1; TRBD1 matches at 8 bases. The ends lost 4 bases at V and 5 bases at J; junction bases unmatched: 7. This CDR3 spans 15 amino acids. Germline assignment: CDR1 SGHAT and CDR2 FQNNGV. CDR3 coding DNA: TGTGCCAGCAGCTACCGACAGGGGATTCACAATGAGCAGTTCTTC. Amino acid sequence: CASSYRQGIHNEQFF. Based on the CDR3 plus reference TRBV11-2 and TRBJ2-1, the full variable domain is EAGVAQSPRYKIIEKRQSVAFWCNPISGHATLYWYQQILGQGPKLLIQFQNNGVVDDSQLPKDRFSAERLKGVDSTLKIQPAKLEDSAVYLCASSYRQGIHNEQFFGPGTRLTVL.

This clonotype was observed a single time. The junction departs from germline at one end; a sequencing error may be responsible. The chain has TRBV11-2 and TRBJ1-3; D perhaps matches TRBD1 (6 bases). The CDR3 runs 16 residues. Germline CDR1 reads SGHAT; CDR2 reads FQNNGV. CDR3 in amino acids: CTSSRNLARGGNTIYF. The CDR3 region has the DNA TGTACCAGCAGCCGTAATTTGGCCAGGGGTGGAAACACCATATATTTT.

Comment on this clonotype: One junction end disagrees with the germline gene, perhaps due to a read error. This chain uses TRBV6-5 with TRBJ1-2; D remains unclear. There are 14 residues in the CDR3. Germline V gives CDR1 MNHEY, CDR2 SVGAGI. CDR3 coding DNA: TGTGCCAACAGTTACTCCGGCGGTTCTGATGGCTACACCTTC. Residues: CANSYSGGSDGYTF.

This clonotype occurred many times. V gene TRBV29-1 combines with J gene TRBJ1-1, with a weak D call TRBD1 (6 bases). Trimming removed 6 bases from V and 6 bases from J, with 20 bases in between. This CDR3 has 14 residues. Germline V gene sequence: CDR1 SQVTM, CDR2 ANQGSEA. CDR3 sequence (DNA): TGCAGCGTACGAACTACAGGGAGTAGAGCTGAAGCTTTCTTT. Translation: CSVRTTGSRAEAFF.